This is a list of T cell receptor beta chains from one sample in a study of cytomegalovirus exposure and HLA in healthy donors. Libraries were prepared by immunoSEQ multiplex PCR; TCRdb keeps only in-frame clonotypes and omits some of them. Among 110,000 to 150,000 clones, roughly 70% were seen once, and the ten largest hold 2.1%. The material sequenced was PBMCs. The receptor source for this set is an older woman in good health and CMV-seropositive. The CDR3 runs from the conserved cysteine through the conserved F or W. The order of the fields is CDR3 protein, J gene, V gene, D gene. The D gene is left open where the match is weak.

CDR3: CAWSRTGTSGRLESYEQYF
J: TRBJ2-7
V: TRBV30
D: TRBD2

CDR3: CSNVDRGETQYF
J: TRBJ2-5
V: TRBV29-1
D: TRBD1

CDR3: CASSSQDQPQHF
J: TRBJ1-5
V: TRBV7-9
D: .

CDR3: CATPDRGGYTF
J: TRBJ1-2
V: TRBV28
D: .

CDR3: CSATENTEAFF
J: TRBJ1-1
V: TRBV20-1
D: .

CDR3: CASRTTGNTEAFF
J: TRBJ1-1
V: TRBV5-1
D: .

CDR3: CASSPPGQATYEQYF
J: TRBJ2-7
V: TRBV4-1
D: TRBD1

CDR3: CASIANGGSGEQYF
J: TRBJ2-7
V: TRBV2
D: TRBD2

CDR3: CSARGLQPQYF
J: TRBJ2-3
V: TRBV20-1
D: .

CDR3: CASSLYLAANTGELFF
J: TRBJ2-2
V: TRBV28
D: TRBD2

CDR3: CASRWTGPTGELVF
J: TRBJ2-2
V: TRBV27
D: TRBD1

CDR3: CASSSGGAGSTYNEQFF
J: TRBJ2-1
V: TRBV5-4
D: TRBD2

CDR3: CASSLASGVLSYEQYF
J: TRBJ2-7
V: TRBV5-1
D: .